Reported below is one T cell receptor (beta chain). TCRdb re-called the 5' RACE reads with MiXCR, one entry per CDR3 protein. The table lists around 200,000 distinct CDR3 sequences, roughly a tenth of them singletons. This sample is drawn from a study of T-cell memory formation after mild COVID-19. Trimming removed 4 bases from V and 3 bases from J; junction bases left unmatched: 6. The CDR3 spans 15 residues. Germline-derived CDR1 and CDR2 are KGHDR and SFDVKD. The sample taken for sequencing was PBMCs or a T cell subset sorted from them (not recorded which). This receptor was identified in a man aged 18 to 30 who had mild COVID-19 (a few samples of this study predate the infection). Cell type and time point are not known. This chain uses TRBV24-1 with TRBJ2-3, with 7 bases aligning to TRBD1. The CDR3 DNA reads as TGTGCCACCAGTGAAGGGGGCGCGGTAACAGATACGCAGTATTTT. Translating it yields CATSEGGAVTDTQYF.